The 27 T cell receptor beta chains below come from one sample, sequenced in a study of blood T cell repertoires in COVID-19 (TCRdb year 2020). Receptor libraries were prepared by the immunoSEQ multiplex PCR assay. TCRdb limited this immuneACCESS table to in-frame rearrangements with V and J called. A share of clones is missing; checked studies link under half to unresolved V genes, and the rest is unexplained. In all, the sample holds some 400,000 clones, and more than 70% of those were seen once. The top ten clones comprise about 1.5% of the sample. Sequencing input: PBMCs or T cells enriched from blood (not recorded which). Source of these receptors: a man aged 25 to 40 who had recovered from COVID-19.

This clone was counted once. The V and J genes are TRBV5-6 and TRBJ2-2, with D perhaps TRBD2 (5 bases). The CDR3 is made up of 16 amino acids. Germline CDR1 is SGHDT and CDR2 is YYEEEE. V dropped 0 bases and J dropped 0 bases, with 9 bases sitting between them. The CDR3 bases are TGTGCCAGCAGCTTGGATTTCGGGACGAACACCGGGGAGCTGTTTTTT. This codes for CASSLDFGTNTGELFF.

This chain joins TRBV4-3 and TRBJ2-1; 10 positions agree with TRBD2. The germline V gene encodes CDR1 LGHNA and CDR2 YSLEER. The V segment lost 0 bases and the J segment 2 bases; nucleotides outside the gene matches: 7. The CDR3 covers 18 residues. Written as DNA, the CDR3 is TGCGCCAGCAGCCAAGATGGGATCCTAGCGGGGGCCTACAATGAGCAGTTCTTC. It codes for CASSQDGILAGAYNEQFF.

The rearrangement joins TRBV7-6 to TRBJ1-2, with 7 bases matching TRBD1. After removal of 5 bases from V and 4 bases from J, the junction contained 7 bases not matched to a gene. Germline CDR1 SGHVS, CDR2 FNYEAQ. CDR3 length equals 14 residues. CDR3 amino acids: CASSPRDRIYGYTF. The CDR3 coding sequence is TGTGCCAGCAGCCCGAGGGACAGAATCTATGGCTACACCTTC.

DNA of the CDR3: TGTGCCTGGAGCCCGGGGTCGGGGGTGAAGCCCCAGCATTTT. Protein: CAWSPGSGVKPQHF. The chain combines TRBV30 with TRBJ1-5; D may be TRBD1 (5 bases). Trimming removed 3 bases from V and 8 bases from J, with 17 bases in between. Per germline, CDR1 GTSNPN and CDR2 SVGIG (reference sequence). CDR3 length: 14 residues.

This clone was seen only once. The chain recombines TRBV5-6 with TRBJ1-5; maybe TRBD1 (5 bases). V lost 0 bases and J lost 4, with 17 bases in between. The CDR3 runs to 17 residues. CDR1 is SGHDT, CDR2 YYEEEE, per germline. The CDR3 DNA reads TGTGCCAGCAGCTTGGGGTCCGGGTCCAGGGCGAATCAGCCCCAGCATTTT. It specifies CASSLGSGSRANQPQHF.

This sequence joins TRBV7-3 and TRBJ1-5; no clear D gene. V dropped 6 bases and J dropped 8 bases, with 5 bases sitting between them. The CDR3 spans 10 residues. Germline CDR1 SGHTA, CDR2 FQGTGA. CDR3 bases: TGTGCCAGCAGGACTAAGCCCCAGCATTTT. It codes for CASRTKPQHF. The full variable domain, its missing parts supplied by reference TRBV7-3 and TRBJ1-5, is GAGVSQTPSNKVTEKGKYVELRCDPISGHTALYWYRQSLGQGPEFLIYFQGTGAADDSGLPNDRFFAVRPEGSVSTLKIQRTERGDSAVYLCASRTKPQHFGDGTRLSIL.

The V call is TRBV19, the J call TRBJ1-2; 7 bases align to TRBD1. The CDR3 runs 15 residues. CDR1 LNHDA and CDR2 SQIVND come from the germline V gene (reference sequence). The J segment lost 1 base and the V segment lost 5 bases, leaving 7 bases of the junction unmatched. Here the CDR3 reads CASSFPRDSNYGYTF. The CDR3 DNA reads TGTGCCAGTAGTTTCCCGAGGGACAGTAACTATGGCTACACCTTC.

The chain combines TRBV5-1 with TRBJ2-7; 7 bases agree with TRBD1. V was pared by 4 bases and J by 3 bases, with 7 bases of the junction left unmatched. Germline V gene data show CDR1 as SGHRS and CDR2 as YFSETQ. There are 14 residues in the CDR3. The CDR3 DNA is TGCGCCAGCAGCCAAACAGGGGAAGGCTACGAGCAGTACTTC. This sequence encodes CASSQTGEGYEQYF.

V is TRBV19 and J is TRBJ2-2; 9 nucleotides line up with TRBD1. This CDR3 is built from 17 residues. V trimming: 3 bases; J trimming: 5 bases; junction bases outside the gene matches: 10. In germline, CDR1 is LNHDA, CDR2 SQIVND (reference sequence). This CDR3 reads CASSITGTGHGTGELFF. The DNA of the CDR3 is TGTGCCAGTAGTATCACCGGGACAGGGCATGGGACCGGGGAGCTGTTTTTT. The full variable domain, with the rest looked up from reference TRBV19 and TRBJ2-2, is DGGITQSPKYLFRKEGQNVTLSCEQNLNHDAMYWYRQDPGQGLRLIYYSQIVNDFQKGDIAEGYSVSREKKESFPLTVTSAQKNPTAFYLCASSITGTGHGTGELFFGEGSRLTVL.

This clone appeared once. The rearrangement joins TRBV6-5 to TRBJ1-1, with 12 bases lining up with TRBD1. Germline CDR1 MNHEY, CDR2 SVGAGI. V shed 4 bases, J shed 10 bases, and the junction held 4 bases outside the gene matches. CDR3 size: 13 residues. CDR3 bases: TGTGCCAGCAGTTCGGGACAGGGGGCTGTAGCTTTCTTT. This encodes CASSSGQGAVAFF.

The CDR3 DNA sequence: TGTGCCAGCAGCCTCGGCGGGACTAGCGGGCAAAACATTCAGTACTTC. It codes for CASSLGGTSGQNIQYF. V gene TRBV5-4 combines with J gene TRBJ2-4, with TRBD2 matching 12 bases. Germline V gives CDR1 SGHNT, CDR2 YYREEE (reference sequence). V shed 4 bases and J 5 bases; nucleotides not matched to a gene: 7. The length of the CDR3 is 16 residues.

The CDR3 DNA follows: TGCGCCAGCATGCAGGGGTCGAACACTGAAGCTTTCTTT. Translating it yields CASMQGSNTEAFF. This chain links TRBV10-2 with TRBJ1-1; D possibly corresponds to TRBD1 (6 bases). V was pared by 7 bases and J by 1 base, with 10 bases between. The CDR3 totals 13 residues. Germline V gene lookup returns CDR1 WSHSY and CDR2 SAAADI.

The genes are TRBV5-1 and TRBJ2-5; TRBD1 matches at 10 bases. Losses at the gene ends were 1 base for V and 0 bases for J; bases not matched to a gene: 6. The length of the CDR3 is 17 residues. Germline V gene lookup returns CDR1 SGHRS and CDR2 YFSETQ. Here the CDR3 DNA reads TGCGCCAGCAGCTTGCCCAGACAGGGGGCGAACCAAGAGACCCAGTACTTC. Translation gives CASSLPRQGANQETQYF.

The rearrangement joins TRBV21-1 to TRBJ1-2; the table names TRBD1, a call not compared with the DNA. TRBV21-1 is classified as a pseudogene. This CDR3 spans 14 amino acids. For the CDR3, the DNA is TGTGCCAGCAGCAAATACTCAGGGGAAGGTGGCTACACCTTC. Translation: CASSKYSGEGGYTF.

The chain uses TRBV11-3 and TRBJ2-7; 8 positions agree with TRBD1. Per germline, CDR1 SGHNT and CDR2 YENEEA. The length of the CDR3 is 14 residues. The V and J ends lost 4 bases and 5 bases, in that order; junction bases with no gene match: 7. Here the CDR3 reads CASSSPDRVHEQYF. The CDR3 DNA reads TGTGCCAGCAGCTCGCCGGACAGGGTCCACGAGCAGTACTTC.

The chain couples TRBV10-3 to TRBJ1-1; 10 bases are a match to TRBD1. The CDR3 sequence is 17 residues long. Germline CDR1 is ENHRY and CDR2 is SYGVKD. The V and J ends lost 6 bases and 0 bases, in that order; junction bases with no gene match: 10. The CDR3 bases are TGTGCCATCAGCTCCGGGACAGGGGAAAGGATGAACACTGAAGCTTTCTTT. Its protein product is CAISSGTGERMNTEAFF.

The genes are TRBV10-3 and TRBJ2-7, with 9 nucleotides matching TRBD1. This CDR3 region has 15 residues. The germline V gene encodes CDR1 ENHRY and CDR2 SYGVKD. V lost 3 bases, J lost 4 bases, and 7 bases stayed unmatched. CDR3 sequence reads: CAISDHDRGLYEQYF. In DNA, the CDR3 is TGTGCCATCAGTGATCACGACAGGGGGTTATACGAGCAGTACTTC.

The chain carries TRBV6-2 or TRBV6-3 and TRBJ2-3; maybe TRBD1 (5 bases). The V end lost 4 bases, the J end lost 4 bases, and 12 bases lay between the germline ends. The CDR3 spans 14 residues. Germline CDR1 MNHEY, CDR2 SVGEGT. The CDR3 reads CASSFLARADTQYF. The CDR3 DNA reads as TGTGCCAGCAGTTTCCTCGCCAGGGCAGATACGCAGTATTTT.

The V and J genes are TRBV12-3 or TRBV12-4 and TRBJ1-2, with D perhaps TRBD1 (5 bases). V lost 5 bases and J 4 bases, leaving 11 bases between the germline ends. This CDR3 has 13 residues. CDR3 DNA: TGTGCCAGCAGTCGACAGCGCCGCTATGGCTACACCTTC. Its translation is CASSRQRRYGYTF.

The chain recombines TRBV5-1 with TRBJ2-5; a weak D match, TRBD1 (6 bases). CDR1 is SGHRS, CDR2 YFSETQ, per germline. The CDR3 length is 13 residues. With 5 bases removed from V and 0 bases from J, the gap between germline ends came to 8 bases. CDR3 in amino acids: CASSRQDQETQYF. Here the CDR3 DNA reads TGCGCCAGCAGTCGACAGGACCAAGAGACCCAGTACTTC. The variable domain in full, completed from reference TRBV5-1 and TRBJ2-5, reads KAGVTQTPRYLIKTRGQQVTLSCSPISGHRSVSWYQQTPGQGLQFLFEYFSETQRNKGNFPGRFSGRQFSNSRSEMNVSTLELGDSALYLCASSRQDQETQYFGPGTRLLVL.

The rearrangement uses TRBV4-1 and TRBJ2-3, with a weak D call TRBD2 (5 bases). The CDR3 is 17 amino acids. Germline CDR1 reads MGHRA; CDR2 reads YSYEKL. Trimming shortened V by 0 bases and J by 2 bases, and 15 bases separated the two germline ends. The CDR3 DNA is TGCGCCAGCAGCCAAGATGGACGAGCGGCGACCACAGATACGCAGTATTTT. Its protein product is CASSQDGRAATTDTQYF.

The chain combines TRBV16 with TRBJ2-5; 8 positions match TRBD1. With V trimmed by 1 base and J by 5 bases, 6 bases remained unmatched. The CDR3 has 15 residues. Germline values: CDR1 KGHSY, CDR2 FQNENV. The DNA for the CDR3 is TGTGCCAGCAGCCAATACGACAGGGGAGACGAGACCCAGTACTTC. Protein sequence: CASSQYDRGDETQYF.

This rearrangement joins TRBV5-1 to TRBJ2-7, with 10 bases identical to TRBD1. The CDR3 extends over 16 amino acids. The germline V gene encodes CDR1 SGHRS and CDR2 YFSETQ. Trimming cost V 2 bases and J 3 bases; bases outside gene matches: 8. Here the CDR3 reads CASSFSWGDRGYEQYF. The DNA of the CDR3 is TGCGCCAGCAGCTTCTCTTGGGGGGACAGGGGCTACGAGCAGTACTTC.

V gene TRBV10-2 combines with J gene TRBJ1-4; D gene uncertain. The germline V gene has CDR1 WSHSY and CDR2 SAAADI. V was clipped by 5 bases and J by 8 bases, with 9 bases between them. The CDR3 sequence is 12 residues long. CDR3 loop: CASSFGGEKLFF. The CDR3 nucleotides are TGCGCCAGCAGTTTTGGAGGGGAAAAACTGTTTTTT.

The V gene is TRBV5-6, the J gene TRBJ1-5; a weak D match, TRBD1 (5 bases). From germline, CDR1 is SGHDT and CDR2 YYEEEE. This CDR3 has 14 amino acids. The V end was cut by 3 bases, the J end by 3 bases, with 10 bases between. The CDR3 is CASSSGQSNQPQHF. In DNA form, the CDR3 reads TGTGCCAGCAGCTCCGGACAATCCAATCAGCCCCAGCATTTT.

The J gene is TRBJ2-7, the V gene TRBV6-5; D is possibly TRBD1 (6 bases). Germline V gene sequence: CDR1 MNHEY, CDR2 SVGAGI. This CDR3 has 14 amino acids. V lost 3 bases and J 4 bases, leaving 13 bases between the germline ends. Here the CDR3 reads CASSYNRDTYEQYF. CDR3 bases: TGTGCCAGCAGTTATAACAGGGATACATACGAGCAGTACTTC.

The chain joins TRBV19 to TRBJ1-2; possibly TRBD1 for D (5 bases). Per germline, CDR1 LNHDA and CDR2 SQIVND (reference sequence). This CDR3 spans 12 amino acids. The V end was cut by 9 bases, the J end by 4 bases, with 12 bases between. The CDR3 DNA is TGTGCCAGCTGGGACTTTCCCTATGGCTACACCTTC. Protein sequence: CASWDFPYGYTF. The full variable domain, in which reference TRBV19 and TRBJ1-2 provide the parts outside the CDR3, is DGGITQSPKYLFRKEGQNVTLSCEQNLNHDAMYWYRQDPGQGLRLIYYSQIVNDFQKGDIAEGYSVSREKKESFPLTVTSAQKNPTAFYLCASWDFPYGYTFGSGTRLTVV.